The entry below describes one TCR beta chain. Its cognate antigen is unknown. Assay used: immunoSEQ multiplex PCR; TCRdb lists only in-frame clones, some missing. The sample has around 35,000 clones; roughly 73% are singletons. The sample originates from a study of T cells in tumors after PD-1 blockade. About the study: During anti-PD-1 treatment, some patients continued daily vismodegib 150 mg. On average, peripheral blood gave 110,000 or so TCR templates and some 37,000 unique clonotypes. General study findings and limits: Peripheral recruitment is suggested, as some novel exhausted tumor clones were in pre-treatment blood.

V shed 6 bases and J shed 0 bases, with 11 bases lying between them. CDR3 size: 15 residues. The germline V gene has CDR1 MNHEY and CDR2 SVGAGI. Input was about 550 ng to 6,500 ng of genomic DNA from tumor or blood. The chain has TRBV6-5 and TRBJ1-4; possible D gene TRBD1, 6 bases. This receptor was taken from a human donor with basal cell carcinoma. Sequenced here: PBMCs, sampled after anti-PD-1 treatment. The CDR3 coding sequence is TGTGCCAGCAGGACCTGGACAGCAACTAATGAAAAACTGTTTTTT. It translates to CASRTWTATNEKLFF.